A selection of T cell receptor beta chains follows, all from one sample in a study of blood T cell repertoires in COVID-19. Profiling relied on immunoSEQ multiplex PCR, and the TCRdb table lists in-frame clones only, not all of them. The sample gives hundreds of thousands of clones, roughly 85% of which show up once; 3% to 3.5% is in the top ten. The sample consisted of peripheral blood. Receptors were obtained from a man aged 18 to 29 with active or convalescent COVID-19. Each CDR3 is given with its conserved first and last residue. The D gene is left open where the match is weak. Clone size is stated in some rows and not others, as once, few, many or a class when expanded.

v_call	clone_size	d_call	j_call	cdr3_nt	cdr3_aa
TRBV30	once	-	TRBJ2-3	TGTGCCTGGTCAAAAGACAGCCCAGATACGCAGTATTTT	CAWSKDSPDTQYF
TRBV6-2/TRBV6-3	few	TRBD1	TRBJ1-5	TGTGCCAGCAGTTCGGGGTCAGGGGGCGAGGATCAGCCCCAGCATTTT	CASSSGSGGEDQPQHF
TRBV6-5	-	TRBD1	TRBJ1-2	TGTGCCAGCAGTTACGACAGGGATGGCTACACCTTC	CASSYDRDGYTF
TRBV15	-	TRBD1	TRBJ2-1	TGTGCCACCAGCAGGGTTTCCGGGACAGGGGTTCATGAGCAGTTCTTC	CATSRVSGTGVHEQFF
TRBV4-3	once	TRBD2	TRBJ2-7	TGCGCCAGCAGCCAATCGGGACTAGCGGACTACGAGCAGTACTTC	CASSQSGLADYEQYF
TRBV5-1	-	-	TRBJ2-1	TGCGCCAGCATGGGTCCTAGCAGTGAGCAGTTCTTC	CASMGPSSEQFF
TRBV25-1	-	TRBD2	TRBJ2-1	TGTGCCAGCAGTGACGGGGGTCTAGCGGGAGGGATTTACAATGAGCAGTTCTTC	CASSDGGLAGGIYNEQFF
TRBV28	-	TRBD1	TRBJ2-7	TGTGCCAGCAGCCTCACGGGACAGGGGGACTACGAGCAGTACTTC	CASSLTGQGDYEQYF
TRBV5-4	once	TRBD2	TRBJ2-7	TGTGCCAGCAGCCGGGAGGGGACACCCTACGAGCAGTACTTC	CASSREGTPYEQYF
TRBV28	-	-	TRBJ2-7	TGTGCCAGCAGTGTTACGACGGGGGTCTCCTACGAGCAGTACTTC	CASSVTTGVSYEQYF
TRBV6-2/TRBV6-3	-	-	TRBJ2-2	TGTGCCAGCAGTCACCGGGACATCTACACCGGGGAGCTGTTTTTT	CASSHRDIYTGELFF
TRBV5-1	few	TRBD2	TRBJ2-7	TGCGCCAGCAGCTTGGGCCTAGCGGGAATCTACGAGCAGTACTTC	CASSLGLAGIYEQYF
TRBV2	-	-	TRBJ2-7	TGTGCCAGCAGAGGGCAGGGCCTTTCCTACGAGCAGTACTTC	CASRGQGLSYEQYF
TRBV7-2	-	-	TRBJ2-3	TGTGCCAGCAGCCCAAGTAGGGGGTTAGGTGCAGATACGCAGTATTTT	CASSPSRGLGADTQYF
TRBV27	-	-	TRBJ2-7	TGTGCCAGCAGTTTTGACAGATACTACGAGCAGTACTTC	CASSFDRYYEQYF
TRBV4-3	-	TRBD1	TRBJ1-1	TGCGCCAGCAGCCAAGAACCAACAGGGGACACTGAAGCTTTCTTT	CASSQEPTGDTEAFF
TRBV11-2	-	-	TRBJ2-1	TGTGCCAGCAGCTTAGCCTTAGGGGGCAATGAGCAGTTCTTC	CASSLALGGNEQFF
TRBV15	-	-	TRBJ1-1	TGTGCCACCAGCAACAGGGAAATGAACACTGAAGCTTTCTTT	CATSNREMNTEAFF
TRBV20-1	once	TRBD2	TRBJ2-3	TGCAGTTCCAGTGGGACTAGCGGTACAGATACGCAGTATTTT	CSSSGTSGTDTQYF
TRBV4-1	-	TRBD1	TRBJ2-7	TGCGCCAGCAGCCTTGCCGGGACAGGGGACCACGAGCAGTACTTC	CASSLAGTGDHEQYF
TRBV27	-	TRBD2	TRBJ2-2	TGTGCCAGCATGGCCGGGAGCGGGGGAGGCGACGGGGAGCTGTTTTTT	CASMAGSGGGDGELFF
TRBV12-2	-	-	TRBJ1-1	TGTGCAAGTCGCTCACTCCGTCCCGGGAGAGAAGCTTTCTTT	CASRSLRPGREAFF